The next 29 T cell receptor beta chains were all read from a single sample in a study of cytomegalovirus exposure and HLA in healthy donors. A multiplex PCR was run with 60 Vbeta primers and 13 Jbeta primers. Measured with immunoSEQ multiplex PCR; TCRdb has only the in-frame clones, and not every one. The sample carries 85,000 to 130,000 clones, about 70% recorded once. What was sequenced was PBMCs. Receptor source: a woman in her forties or fifties in good health and CMV-seropositive.

A single count supports this clone. The chain employs TRBV6-6 and TRBJ1-2, with 7 positions matching TRBD1. The CDR3 totals 15 residues. Germline V gives CDR1 MNHNY, CDR2 SVGAGI (reference sequence). The V and J ends lost 2 bases and 0 bases, in that order; junction bases with no gene match: 3. CDR3 loop: CASSYEGGPNYGYTF. The CDR3, as DNA: TGTGCCAGCAGTTACGAAGGGGGCCCTAACTATGGCTACACCTTC.

The chain is built from TRBV28 and TRBJ1-1; unclear D gene. Germline CDR1 reads MDHEN; CDR2 reads SYDVKM. There are 15 residues in the CDR3. V lost 5 bases and J lost 0, with 13 bases in between. The CDR3 nucleotides read TGTGCCAGCAGTACTCAGAGGCACATGAACACTGAAGCTTTCTTT. Its translation is CASSTQRHMNTEAFF.

The chain joins TRBV29-1 to TRBJ2-7; D might be TRBD1 (6 bases). Germline CDR1 is SQVTM and CDR2 is ANQGSEA. V was pared by 7 bases and J by 6 bases, with 19 bases between. The CDR3 covers 13 residues. This CDR3 reads CSGARDTLSEQYF. The CDR3 coding sequence is TGCAGCGGGGCCCGGGACACCCTTTCCGAGCAGTACTTC.

This clone was recorded only once. The rearrangement links TRBV18 to TRBJ1-2, with D tentatively TRBD1 (5 bases). The CDR3 is 15 residues long. The V end was cut by 4 bases, the J end by 6 bases, with 18 bases between. The V gene's germline CDR1 is KGHSH and CDR2 LQKENI. CDR3 coding DNA: TGTGCCAGCTCACTCGGAGGGGTCAGAGGTGATGGCTACACCTTC. Translated, it gives CASSLGGVRGDGYTF.

The chain employs TRBV7-6 and TRBJ2-3, with D hard to call. Per germline, CDR1 SGHVS and CDR2 FNYEAQ. This CDR3 is 15 amino acids long. Trimming stripped 5 bases from V and 0 bases from J, with 12 bases between. The CDR3 spells CASSPLTVSTDTQYF. For the CDR3, the DNA is TGTGCCAGCAGCCCCCTAACAGTCAGCACAGATACGCAGTATTTT.

This clone came up a few times. The chain combines TRBV15 with TRBJ2-1; a weak D match, TRBD2 (5 bases). This CDR3 has 13 amino acids. Germline lookup yields CDR1 LNHNV and CDR2 YYDKDF (reference sequence). Between the trimmed V and J ends, which lost 0 bases and 10 bases, there was a span of 10 bases. The CDR3 protein is CATSRDEGSEQFF. The CDR3 region has the DNA TGTGCCACCAGCAGAGATGAGGGATCGGAGCAGTTCTTC.

V and J are TRBV5-6 and TRBJ1-5; no clear D. The CDR3 is made up of 14 amino acids. CDR1 SGHDT and CDR2 YYEEEE come from the germline V gene. Trimming took off 0 bases at V and 2 bases at J, with 6 bases between the two ends. The CDR3 DNA reads TGTGCCAGCAGCTTGGCACAGCGCAATCAGCCCCAGCATTTT. It specifies CASSLAQRNQPQHF.

The chain carries TRBV11-2 and TRBJ1-1; 8 nucleotides line up with TRBD1. V shed 7 bases, J shed 8 bases, and the junction held 6 bases outside the gene matches. This CDR3 is 12 amino acids long. Germline-derived CDR1 and CDR2 are SGHAT and FQNNGV. The CDR3 protein is CASNLGDREAFF. The CDR3 region has the DNA TGTGCCAGCAACTTGGGGGACAGGGAAGCTTTCTTT.

This chain uses TRBV7-9 with TRBJ1-3; no firm D call. The CDR3 runs to 16 residues. The V end lost 0 bases, the J end lost 4 bases, and 13 bases lay between the germline ends. Germline lookup yields CDR1 SEHNR and CDR2 FQNEAQ (reference sequence). In DNA form, the CDR3 reads TGTGCCAGCAGCTTAGCGCTTCGGGGTGCCGGAAACACCATATATTTT. Its translation is CASSLALRGAGNTIYF.

Worth noting for this clone: One junction end does not reproduce the germline sequence, and a read error may be involved. The chain is built from TRBV30 and TRBJ2-7; TRBD1 might be the D (5 bases). CDR1 and CDR2 from the germline V gene are GTSNPN and SVGIG (reference sequence). This CDR3 region has 13 residues. The CDR3 protein is CACPRVGSYEQHF. The CDR3 region has the DNA TGTGCCTGCCCCAGGGTGGGGTCCTACGAGCAGCACTTC.

The chain couples TRBV9 to TRBJ2-5, with D possibly matching TRBD1 (6 bases). V dropped 3 bases and J dropped 5 bases, with 17 bases sitting between them. This CDR3 spans 15 amino acids. Germline V gene lookup returns CDR1 SGDLS and CDR2 YYNGEE. The CDR3 DNA reads TGTGCCAGCAGCGCGTACCGAACAGGGACGGAGACCCAGTACTTC. It yields the protein CASSAYRTGTETQYF.

The genes are TRBV9 and TRBJ1-1, with D possibly matching TRBD1 (5 bases). Trimming took 2 bases from V and 3 from J, leaving 17 bases between them. From germline, CDR1 is SGDLS and CDR2 YYNGEE. This CDR3 spans 16 amino acids. DNA for the CDR3: TGTGCCAGCAGCGTTCATGGGGGGGGGTTCGACACTGAAGCTTTCTTT. Protein: CASSVHGGGFDTEAFF.

The chain employs TRBV9 and TRBJ2-3, with a tentative D call TRBD2 (5 bases). Germline V gene lookup returns CDR1 SGDLS and CDR2 YYNGEE. Trimming stripped 0 bases from V and 0 bases from J, with 11 bases between. The CDR3 sequence is 16 residues long. As DNA, the CDR3 is TGTGCCAGCAGCGTAGTAGGGAGTTCTAGCACAGATACGCAGTATTTT. Translating it yields CASSVVGSSSTDTQYF.

V gene TRBV7-3 combines with J gene TRBJ2-1, with 9 bases lining up with TRBD1. Germline V gene lookup returns CDR1 SGHTA and CDR2 FQGTGA. CDR3 length: 17 amino acids. V lost 5 bases to trimming and J lost 2 bases; unmatched junction nucleotides: 10. The CDR3 spells CASSAPGQGKTYNEQFF. CDR3 nucleotide sequence: TGTGCCAGCAGCGCCCCCGGACAGGGGAAAACCTACAATGAGCAGTTCTTC.

The rearrangement links TRBV5-6 to TRBJ2-1, with D possibly matching TRBD2 (7 bases). The CDR3 is made up of 16 amino acids. V was clipped by 3 bases and J by 4 bases, with 17 bases between them. Germline loops: CDR1 SGHDT, CDR2 YYEEEE. The CDR3 bases are TGTGCCAGCAGCTCCCATAACGGGGGGCTTTACAATGAGCAGTTCTTC. It specifies CASSSHNGGLYNEQFF. Supplemented by reference TRBV5-6 and TRBJ2-1, the full variable domain reads DAGVTQSPTHLIKTRGQQVTLRCSPKSGHDTVSWYQQALGQGPQFIFQYYEEEERQRGNFPDRFSGHQFPNYSSELNVNALLLGDSALYLCASSSHNGGLYNEQFFGPGTRLTVL.

This chain links TRBV10-3 with TRBJ2-7; D remains ambiguous. Trimming cost V 8 bases and J 1 base, with 9 bases left between them. CDR3 size: 12 residues. Germline V gives CDR1 ENHRY, CDR2 SYGVKD. The CDR3 DNA sequence: TGTGCCATCGGTCACAGTTCCTACGAGCAGTACTTC. It encodes CAIGHSSYEQYF.

This chain joins TRBV9 and TRBJ2-4, with D perhaps TRBD2 (5 bases). Germline lookup yields CDR1 SGDLS and CDR2 YYNGEE. CDR3 length equals 13 residues. V was pared by 4 bases and J by 8 bases, with 13 bases between. CDR3 in DNA: TGTGCCAGCAGCCCCTGGCCCGGGGACATTCAGTACTTC. Protein product: CASSPWPGDIQYF.

CDR3: CASSLAPSGGELFF. In nucleotides, the CDR3 is TGTGCCAGCAGCTTAGCGCCTTCAGGCGGGGAGCTGTTTTTT. The J gene is TRBJ2-2, the V gene TRBV7-2; no firm D call. Trimming left V 0 bases short and J 7 bases short, with 9 bases between. Germline V lookup: CDR1 SGHTA, CDR2 FQGNSA. The CDR3 is 14 amino acids.

The chain joins TRBV2 to TRBJ1-1; 7 bases map to TRBD1. Germline lookup yields CDR1 SNHLY and CDR2 FYNNEI. The CDR3 is made up of 12 amino acids. The junction had 8 bases not matched to a gene; V was cut back by 5 bases and J by 11 bases. CDR3: CASSPPGQLAFF. Written as DNA, the CDR3 is TGTGCCAGCAGTCCGCCGGGACAGCTGGCTTTCTTT.

Of note for this clone: Other DNA sequences from this sample encode an identical CDR3 as well. The V call is TRBV5-1, the J call TRBJ1-6; 8 positions agree with TRBD1. The J segment lost 7 bases and the V segment lost 0 bases, leaving 0 bases of the junction unmatched. CDR3 length equals 14 residues. In germline, CDR1 is SGHRS, CDR2 YFSETQ. As DNA, the CDR3 is TGCGCCAGCAGCTTGGGACAGGGGAATTCACCCCTCCACTTT. Translated: CASSLGQGNSPLHF.

The V call is TRBV7-6, the J call TRBJ2-1; tentative D call: TRBD2 (5 bases). V lost 1 base and J lost 10, with 20 bases in between. This CDR3 is 16 amino acids long. Germline V gene data show CDR1 as SGHVS and CDR2 as FNYEAQ. The CDR3 reads CASSLVPTITATEQFF. Here the CDR3 DNA reads TGTGCCAGCAGCTTAGTACCGACTATAACGGCAACGGAGCAGTTCTTC.

Only one count was recorded for this clone. The chain uses TRBV6-5 and TRBJ2-3; the D gene is possibly TRBD2 (5 bases). The germline CDR1 and CDR2 sequences are MNHEY and SVGAGI. The CDR3 covers 13 residues. The CDR3 DNA reads TGTGCGCCAGACCGAGGGAAAGCAGATACGCAGTATTTT. This encodes CAPDRGKADTQYF.

The V gene is TRBV5-1, the J gene TRBJ2-1, with 10 bases fitting TRBD2. The length of the CDR3 is 17 residues. Looked up from germline, CDR1 is SGHRS and CDR2 is YFSETQ. The V segment lost 4 bases and the J segment 6 bases; nucleotides outside the gene matches: 13. CDR3 sequence: CASSRSSSGGSINEQFF. The CDR3 DNA reads as TGCGCCAGCAGCCGCAGCTCTAGCGGGGGATCTATCAATGAGCAGTTCTTC.

This clone has just a few counts. The chain combines TRBV21-1 with TRBJ1-5. TRBV21-1 is a recognized pseudogene. The CDR3 is 12 residues long. For the CDR3, the DNA is TGTGCCAGCACCCCGGGGGATCAGCCCCAGCATTTT. Its protein is CASTPGDQPQHF.

V usage is TRBV7-9 and J usage is TRBJ1-2, with D possibly being TRBD1 (5 bases). The V and J ends lost 5 bases and 8 bases respectively, with 18 bases between them. Germline lookup yields CDR1 SEHNR and CDR2 FQNEAQ (reference sequence). This CDR3 is 14 amino acids long. CDR3 region: CASSLLGGVAGYTF. In DNA form, the CDR3 reads TGTGCCAGCAGCCTTCTTGGGGGGGTCGCGGGCTACACCTTC.

Only a few counts were recorded for this clone. The J gene is TRBJ1-5, the V gene TRBV5-4; perhaps TRBD1 as D (6 bases). Germline lookup yields CDR1 SGHNT and CDR2 YYREEE (reference sequence). Trimming left V 3 bases short and J 6 bases short, with 10 bases between. The CDR3 is made up of 13 amino acids. CDR3 amino acids: CASSSGAGQPQHF. DNA for the CDR3: TGTGCCAGCAGCTCAGGGGCGGGTCAGCCCCAGCATTTT.

This clone was observed a few times. The chain joins TRBV6-1 to TRBJ1-5, with D uncertain. Deletions cut 5 bases from V and 10 bases from J, with 3 bases between. The CDR3 covers 9 residues. Germline values: CDR1 MNHNS, CDR2 SASEGT. The CDR3 DNA sequence: TGTGCCAGCAGTTATCCCCAGCATTTT. It translates to CASSYPQHF.

The chain joins TRBV19 to TRBJ1-5; possible D gene TRBD1, 6 bases. Looked up from germline, CDR1 is LNHDA and CDR2 is SQIVND (reference sequence). V gave up 3 bases and J gave up 7 bases, with 10 bases separating them. The CDR3 spans 13 residues. CDR3 sequence reads: CASSMGGAQPQHF. In nucleotides, the CDR3 is TGTGCCAGTAGTATGGGGGGGGCCCAGCCCCAGCATTTT.

This rearrangement joins TRBV5-8 to TRBJ2-7, with TRBD1 matching 7 bases. The junction had 3 bases not matched to a gene; V was cut back by 1 base and J by 2 bases. CDR1 is SGHTS and CDR2 is YDEGEE in the germline V gene. CDR3 length: 14 amino acids. In DNA, the CDR3 is TGTGCCAGCAGCTTGACAGGGGCCACCTACGAGCAGTACTTC. It is translated as CASSLTGATYEQYF. Combining the CDR3 with reference TRBV5-8 and TRBJ2-7 gives the whole variable domain EAGVTQSPTHLIKTRGQQATLRCSPISGHTSVYWYQQALGLGLQFLLWYDEGEERNRGNFPPRFSGRQFPNYSSELNVNALELEDSALYLCASSLTGATYEQYFGPGTRLTVT.